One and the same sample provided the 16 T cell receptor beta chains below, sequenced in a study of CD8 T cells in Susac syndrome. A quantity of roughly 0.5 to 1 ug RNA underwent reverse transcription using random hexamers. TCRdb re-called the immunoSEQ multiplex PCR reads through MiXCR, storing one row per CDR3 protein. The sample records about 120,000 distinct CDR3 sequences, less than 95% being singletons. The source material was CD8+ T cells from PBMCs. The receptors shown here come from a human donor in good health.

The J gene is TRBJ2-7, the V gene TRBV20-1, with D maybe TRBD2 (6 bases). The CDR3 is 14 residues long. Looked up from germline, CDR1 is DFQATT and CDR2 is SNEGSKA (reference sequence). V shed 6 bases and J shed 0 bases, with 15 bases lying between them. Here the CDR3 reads CSARSGGSSYEQYF. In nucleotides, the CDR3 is TGCAGTGCGCGTAGCGGTGGGAGCTCCTACGAGCAGTACTTC.

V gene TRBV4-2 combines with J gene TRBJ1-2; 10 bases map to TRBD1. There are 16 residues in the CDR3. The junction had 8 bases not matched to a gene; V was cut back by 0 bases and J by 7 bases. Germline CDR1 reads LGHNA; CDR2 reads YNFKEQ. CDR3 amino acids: CASSQDLGGQGLGYTF. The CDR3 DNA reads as TGTGCCAGCAGCCAAGATCTCGGGGGACAGGGGCTTGGCTACACCTTC.

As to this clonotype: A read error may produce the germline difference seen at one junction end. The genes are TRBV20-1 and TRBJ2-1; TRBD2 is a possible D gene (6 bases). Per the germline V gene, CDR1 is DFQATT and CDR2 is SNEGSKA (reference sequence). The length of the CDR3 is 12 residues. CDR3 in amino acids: CSLPGLDIEQLF. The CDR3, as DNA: TGCAGTCTTCCGGGACTTGACATAGAGCAGCTCTTC.

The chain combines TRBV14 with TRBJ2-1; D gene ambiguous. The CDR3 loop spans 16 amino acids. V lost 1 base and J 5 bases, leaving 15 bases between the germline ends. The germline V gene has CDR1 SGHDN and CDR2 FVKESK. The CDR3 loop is CASSQVGGKWDNEQFF. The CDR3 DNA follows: TGTGCCAGCAGCCAAGTTGGTGGAAAATGGGACAATGAGCAGTTCTTC.

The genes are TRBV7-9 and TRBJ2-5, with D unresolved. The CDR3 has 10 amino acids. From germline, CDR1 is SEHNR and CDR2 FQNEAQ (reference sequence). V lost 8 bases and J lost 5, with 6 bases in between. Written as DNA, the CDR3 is TGTGCCAGCGCCGGGGAGACCCAGTACTTC. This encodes CASAGETQYF.

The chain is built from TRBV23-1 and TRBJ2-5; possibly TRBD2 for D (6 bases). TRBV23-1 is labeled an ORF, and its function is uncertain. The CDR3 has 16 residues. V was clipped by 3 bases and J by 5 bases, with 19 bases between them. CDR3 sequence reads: CASSQSWRDGNETQYF. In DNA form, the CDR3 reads TGCGCCAGCAGTCAGTCGTGGCGGGACGGGAATGAGACCCAGTACTTC.

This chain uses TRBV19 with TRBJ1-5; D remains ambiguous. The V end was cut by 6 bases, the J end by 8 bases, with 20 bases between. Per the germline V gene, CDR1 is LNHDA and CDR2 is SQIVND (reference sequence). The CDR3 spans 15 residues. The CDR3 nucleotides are TGTGCCAGTAGCTACCGGGCCCAAAGGAACGAGCCCCAGCATTTT. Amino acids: CASSYRAQRNEPQHF.

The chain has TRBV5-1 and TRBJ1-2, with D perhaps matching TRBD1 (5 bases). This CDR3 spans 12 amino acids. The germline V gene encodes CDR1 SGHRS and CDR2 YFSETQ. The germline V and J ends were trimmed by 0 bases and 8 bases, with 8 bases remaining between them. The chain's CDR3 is CASSLGDPGYTF. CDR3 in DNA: TGCGCCAGCAGCTTGGGGGACCCAGGCTACACCTTC. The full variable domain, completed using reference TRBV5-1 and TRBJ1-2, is KAGVTQTPRYLIKTRGQQVTLSCSPISGHRSVSWYQQTPGQGLQFLFEYFSETQRNKGNFPGRFSGRQFSNSRSEMNVSTLELGDSALYLCASSLGDPGYTFGSGTRLTVV.

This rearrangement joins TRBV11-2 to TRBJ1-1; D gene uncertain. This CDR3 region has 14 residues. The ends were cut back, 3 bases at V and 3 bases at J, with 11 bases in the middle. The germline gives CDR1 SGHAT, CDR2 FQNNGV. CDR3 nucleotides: TGTGCCAGCAGCTTGAGGATCTCGGACACTGAAGCTTTCTTT. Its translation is CASSLRISDTEAFF.

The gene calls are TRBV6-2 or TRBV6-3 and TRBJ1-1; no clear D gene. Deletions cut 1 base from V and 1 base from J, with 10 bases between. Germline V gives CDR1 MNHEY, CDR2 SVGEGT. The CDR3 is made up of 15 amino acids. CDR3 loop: CASSYLVSENTEAFF. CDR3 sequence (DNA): TGTGCCAGCAGTTACTTGGTCAGCGAGAACACTGAAGCTTTCTTT.

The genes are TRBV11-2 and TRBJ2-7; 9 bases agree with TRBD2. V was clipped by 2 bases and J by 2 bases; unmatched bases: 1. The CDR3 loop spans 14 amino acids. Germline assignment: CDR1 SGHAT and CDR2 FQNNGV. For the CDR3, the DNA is TGTGCCAGCAGCTTAAGCGGGGGGACCTACGAGCAGTACTTC. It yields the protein CASSLSGGTYEQYF. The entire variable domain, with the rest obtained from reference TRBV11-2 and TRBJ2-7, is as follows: EAGVAQSPRYKIIEKRQSVAFWCNPISGHATLYWYQQILGQGPKLLIQFQNNGVVDDSQLPKDRFSAERLKGVDSTLKIQPAKLEDSAVYLCASSLSGGTYEQYFGPGTRLTVT.

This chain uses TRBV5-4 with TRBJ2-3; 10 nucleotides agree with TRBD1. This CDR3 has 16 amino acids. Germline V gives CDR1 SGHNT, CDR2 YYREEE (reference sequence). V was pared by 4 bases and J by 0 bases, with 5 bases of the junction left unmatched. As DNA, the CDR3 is TGTGCCAGCAGCCCCCGACAGGGGGCGAGCACAGATACGCAGTATTTT. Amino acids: CASSPRQGASTDTQYF.

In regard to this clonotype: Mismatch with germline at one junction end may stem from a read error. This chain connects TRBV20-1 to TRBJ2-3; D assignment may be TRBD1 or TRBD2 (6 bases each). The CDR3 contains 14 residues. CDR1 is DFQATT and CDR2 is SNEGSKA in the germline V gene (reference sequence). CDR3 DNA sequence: TGCAGTGCTAGAGTTCTGGGGGGCACCGATACGCAGTATTTT. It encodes CSARVLGGTDTQYF.

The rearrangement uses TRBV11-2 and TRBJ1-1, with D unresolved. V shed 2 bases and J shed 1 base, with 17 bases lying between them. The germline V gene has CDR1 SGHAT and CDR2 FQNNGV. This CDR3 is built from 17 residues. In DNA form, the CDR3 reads TGTGCCAGCAGCTTACTTCATCCGGGAACGTCGAACACTGAAGCTTTCTTT. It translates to CASSLLHPGTSNTEAFF.

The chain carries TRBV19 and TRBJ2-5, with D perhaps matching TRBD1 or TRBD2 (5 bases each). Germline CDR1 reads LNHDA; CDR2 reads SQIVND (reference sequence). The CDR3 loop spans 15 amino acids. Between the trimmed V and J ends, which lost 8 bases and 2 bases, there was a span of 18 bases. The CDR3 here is CASSRLRGGQETQYF. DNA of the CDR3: TGTGCCAGTTCTCGCCTTAGGGGCGGGCAAGAGACCCAGTACTTC.

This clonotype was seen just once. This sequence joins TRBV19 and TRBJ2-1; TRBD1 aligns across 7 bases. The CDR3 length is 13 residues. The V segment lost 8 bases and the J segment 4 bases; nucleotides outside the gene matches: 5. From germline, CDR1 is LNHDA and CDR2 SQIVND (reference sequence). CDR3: CASEIQGYNEQFF. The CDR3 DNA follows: TGTGCCAGTGAAATACAGGGGTACAATGAGCAGTTCTTC.